This T cell receptor (beta chain) is from a study of shared clonotypes between healthy human individuals (dated by TCRdb to the early 2020s). General notes on the study: The cohort included a few men and a couple of women between 18 and 49 years of age. For each donor, three plates each were used for CD4 naive and CD4 memory, two plates were used for CD8 naive, and one plate was used for CD8 memory. Blood TCR repertoires of five healthy adults were deeply sequenced to estimate repertoire size and the extent of clonotype sharing between individuals. To increase sequencing depth and limit assay-specific biases, TCR repertoire library preparation and sequencing were carried out by different laboratories using diverse techniques. Per donor, leukapheresis produced somewhere between about 0.85 and 8.9 billion PBMCs.

With respect to this clone: The clone's antigen remains unknown. There are no base qualities to consult, and no much larger clone falls within one base.

The donors were healthy, HIV-negative adults who had no recently reported acute infections or vaccinations. Every donor was a Caucasian adult residing in Nashville, Tennessee, USA. CD8 memory samples were composed of magnetically selected CD45RO+ cells combined with CCR7-negative CD45RA+ effector memory (TemRA) cells. After blood collection by leukapheresis, PBMCs were isolated using Ficoll-Histopaque density gradient centrifugation and then cryopreserved in the vapor phase of liquid nitrogen. Analytical flow cytometry was used to check the purity and quantity of each magnetically sorted T cell population. Each sorted fraction had its genomic DNA isolated and then quantified by UV absorbance on a Nanodrop 2000c. The CDR3 starts with the cysteine, ends with the phenylalanine, and has 16 residues. The entry retains the CDR3 DNA only, 48 bases that are in frame from base 1. CDR1 MNHEY and CDR2 SMNVEV were looked up in the germline V gene (reference sequence). The germline V end is reduced by 2 bases and the J end by 2 bases; junction bases left unmatched: 6.

TCR CDR3 regions were amplified from genomic DNA by multiplex PCR using the deep immunoSEQ assay. Genomic DNA extracted from each cell subset was distributed evenly over all wells of several immunoSEQ 96-well plates, and each plate served as one replicate. For sorted subsets, each replicate PCR was loaded with 200 ng genomic DNA, equivalent to 25,000 to 35,000 T cell genomes. Purified libraries were quantified with a Qubit 3.0 fluorometer, sized on a Bioanalyzer 2100, and re-quantified with the KAPA Library Quantification kit. Every immunoSEQ 96-well plate was sequenced on a dedicated single-read 150-cycle Illumina NextSeq 550 flow cell. In the original analysis: Because the immunoSEQ output included only junctional sequences and no quality scores, the filtering could not be the same as the filtering used for full-length reads. To assign V/J genes and CDR3, sequences were annotated using PyIR, a Python wrapper for IgBLAST v1.9, with IMGT germline references. Reads were filtered out if the reads had weak V/J assignments (E-value above 1e-6), no CDR3, stop codons, out-of-frame junctions, or ambiguous translated residues. V3J clonotypes were defined as sequences sharing an identical inferred V gene, J gene, and CDR3 amino acid sequence. The percentage overlap between two repertoires was calculated by dividing the number of shared unique clonotypes by the size of the smaller repertoire. RTK rarefaction, the Chao1 estimator, and Recon v2.1 estimates of unobserved clonotypes were used to assess repertoire richness. For all TCRbeta clonotypes obtained by the gDNA method from several donors, generation probabilities were computed with OLGA. The table comes from immuneACCESS by way of TCRdb, which keeps in-frame sequences with V and J called. Part of the clones is missing from these tables; in studies checked, under half for an unresolved V gene and the rest for unknown reasons. The DNA was the basis for D and trimming; V, J and clone size are from that table. The sample has some 700,000 clones on record, 90% of them singletons. The ten largest clones take up about 33% of the sample.

The research as a whole found: Compared with non-shared clonotypes, clonotypes shared by all four sorted-subset donors had higher generation probabilities. Sharing across a handful of donors was observed for roughly 5.4% of naive CD4, 3.5% of naive CD8, 2% to 2.5% of memory CD4, and around 0.44% of memory CD8 clonotypes. Because the study included only a small number of donors, the genetic and exposure-history diversity represented was limited. Sampling was restricted to blood, and TCR repertoires in tissues likely differ from the TCR repertoires found in blood. Estimated clonotype richness was generally larger for naive than for memory subsets. Pairwise subsampling led to the expectation that sequencing depth would affect the degree of clonotype sharing among donors. Rarefaction of sorted-subset datasets indicated incomplete sequencing despite the large sequencing depth.

The source is a man between 18 and 35 years old in good health. Some clones in this sample may be carry-over from other donors' samples. The rearranged chain carries TRBV27 and TRBJ2-7; the junction holds 10 bases that match TRBD1. Sequencing was done on a sample of memory CD8+ T cells from PBMCs. The sample's cell subset or site label is to be understood as: CD45RO+ cells pooled with CCR7-negative TemRA cells. CDR3 protein: CASSLLTGTGAYEQYF. The DNA is as follows: TGTGCCAGCAGTTTACTAACCGGGACAGGGGCCTACGAGCAGTACTTC.